Shown below are 30 T cell receptor beta chains from a single sample sequenced in a study of cytomegalovirus exposure and HLA in healthy donors. PCR used 60 Vbeta primers and 13 Jbeta primers. The assay was immunoSEQ multiplex PCR, and TCRdb's table has in-frame clones only and misses some. Here the sample spans over 200,000 clones, 82% being singletons. Sequencing input: PBMCs. The receptors stem from a woman aged 40 to 55 in good health and CMV-seropositive.

This clone appeared a few times. This chain links TRBV4-1 with TRBJ1-4; 9 bases match TRBD1. In germline, CDR1 is MGHRA, CDR2 YSYEKL. V dropped 6 bases and J dropped 0; count of bases not matched to a gene: 5. CDR3 length: 16 residues. The CDR3 DNA reads TGCGCCAGCAGACCGGGACAGGGTGCAACTAATGAAAAACTGTTTTTT. Translated: CASRPGQGATNEKLFF.

The chain employs TRBV30 and TRBJ1-1; D gene ambiguous. The CDR3 spans 12 residues. Trimming cost V 2 bases and J 6 bases, with 10 bases left between them. The germline V gene encodes CDR1 GTSNPN and CDR2 SVGIG (reference sequence). The CDR3 bases are TGTGCCTGGAGTCTGGGAGTGCCTGAAGCTTTCTTT. Translated, it gives CAWSLGVPEAFF.

This chain uses TRBV7-6 with TRBJ2-1; 7 bases map to TRBD1. This CDR3 comprises 14 residues. V lost 1 base to trimming and J lost 7 bases; unmatched junction nucleotides: 4. The germline CDR1 and CDR2 sequences are SGHVS and FNYEAQ. The CDR3 protein is CASSLVGTANEQFF. CDR3 in DNA: TGTGCCAGCAGCTTAGTTGGGACAGCAAATGAGCAGTTCTTC.

J is TRBJ2-3 and V is TRBV6-5; the D is unclear. This CDR3 has 14 residues. V was trimmed by 4 bases and J by 0 bases, leaving 8 bases between them. The germline CDR1 and CDR2 sequences are MNHEY and SVGAGI. Here the CDR3 reads CASSLALSTDTQYF. CDR3 bases: TGTGCCAGCAGTTTAGCCCTAAGCACAGATACGCAGTATTTT.

The sample holds one count of this clone. The chain uses TRBV10-3 and TRBJ2-7, with D hard to call. The CDR3 spans 11 residues. V was cut by 3 bases and J by 6 bases, with 6 bases left in between. Per germline, CDR1 ENHRY and CDR2 SYGVKD. CDR3 protein: CAISEASEQYF. CDR3 coding DNA: TGTGCCATCAGTGAAGCGAGCGAGCAGTACTTC.

This clone has only one observation. The chain links TRBV9 to TRBJ1-6; 7 bases match TRBD1. Germline lookup yields CDR1 SGDLS and CDR2 YYNGEE. Trimming at V came to 0 bases and at J to 9 bases, leaving 6 bases not matched to a gene. This CDR3 has 15 amino acids. The CDR3 sequence is CASSVDGAGGSPLHF. As DNA, the CDR3 is TGTGCCAGCAGCGTAGACGGGGCAGGGGGTTCACCCCTCCACTTT.

In regard to this clone: This same CDR3 is encoded by further DNA sequences in the sample. This chain joins TRBV30 and TRBJ2-3; D is possibly TRBD2 (6 bases). Germline CDR1 and CDR2: GTSNPN and SVGIG (reference sequence). Trimming took 0 bases from V and 3 from J, leaving 10 bases between them. CDR3 size: 14 residues. CDR3: CAWSVLGGTDTQYF. The CDR3 DNA reads TGTGCCTGGAGTGTACTTGGGGGGACAGATACGCAGTATTTT.

The genes are TRBV27 and TRBJ1-2; 8 bases are shared with TRBD1. This CDR3 comprises 15 residues. Germline V gives CDR1 MNHEY, CDR2 SMNVEV (reference sequence). V lost 2 bases and J lost 8; bases outside the gene matches: 10. The CDR3 bases are TGTGCCAGCAGTTTAGGGGGGACAGGCCCGCGGGGCTACACCTTC. It yields the protein CASSLGGTGPRGYTF.

This chain links TRBV7-3 with TRBJ1-3; possibly TRBD1 for D (6 bases). The CDR3 runs to 14 residues. The V gene lost 4 bases and the J gene lost 2 bases, with 9 bases spanning the gap. Germline-derived CDR1 and CDR2 are SGHTA and FQGTGA. CDR3 in amino acids: CASSSGQPGNTIYF. CDR3 DNA: TGTGCCAGCAGCTCCGGACAGCCTGGAAACACCATATATTTT.

The chain's CDR3 is CASRLEQGVYGYTF. In nucleotides, the CDR3 is TGTGCCAGCCGGCTCGAACAGGGGGTGTATGGCTACACCTTC. V is TRBV19 and J is TRBJ1-2, with 8 bases lining up with TRBD1. Trimming at V came to 9 bases and at J to 5 bases, leaving 11 bases not matched to a gene. Per germline, CDR1 LNHDA and CDR2 SQIVND (reference sequence). The CDR3 is 14 amino acids.

J is TRBJ1-3 and V is TRBV30, with D possibly being TRBD1 (5 bases). In germline, CDR1 is GTSNPN, CDR2 SVGIG (reference sequence). CDR3 length: 14 residues. V shed 1 base and J shed 0 bases, with 7 bases lying between them. The CDR3: CAWSGQLSGNTIYF. CDR3 DNA: TGTGCCTGGAGTGGACAGCTCTCTGGAAACACCATATATTTT.

This CDR3 reads CASSPRNTGELFF. CDR3 DNA sequence: TGTGCCAGCAGCCCTAGAAACACCGGGGAGCTGTTTTTT. The V and J genes are TRBV13 and TRBJ2-2; no definite D call. V was shortened by 5 bases and J by 2 bases, with 6 bases between the two germline ends. Germline CDR1 reads PRHDT; CDR2 reads FYEKMQ (reference sequence). There are 13 residues in the CDR3.

The chain employs TRBV11-2 and TRBJ2-7; 7 bases are a match to TRBD1. Germline V lookup: CDR1 SGHAT, CDR2 FQNNGV. This CDR3 is built from 15 residues. Unmatched junction bases numbered 5, after V lost 3 bases and J lost 0 bases. CDR3 amino acids: CASSFGQASSYEQYF. CDR3 DNA: TGTGCCAGCAGCTTCGGACAGGCAAGCTCCTACGAGCAGTACTTC. The entire variable domain, with the rest obtained from reference TRBV11-2 and TRBJ2-7, is as follows: EAGVAQSPRYKIIEKRQSVAFWCNPISGHATLYWYQQILGQGPKLLIQFQNNGVVDDSQLPKDRFSAERLKGVDSTLKIQPAKLEDSAVYLCASSFGQASSYEQYFGPGTRLTVT.

The rearrangement uses TRBV4-2 and TRBJ1-1, with TRBD1 identical over 8 bases. J gave up 4 bases and V 6 bases, and 7 bases lay outside the gene matches. CDR3 size: 14 residues. CDR1 LGHNA and CDR2 YNFKEQ come from the germline V gene. CDR3 protein: CASRRTGGGTEAFF. The CDR3 nucleotides read TGTGCCAGCAGGCGAACAGGGGGGGGCACTGAAGCTTTCTTT.

The V and J genes are TRBV2 and TRBJ2-2, with 13 bases lining up with TRBD2. CDR3 size: 21 residues. Germline V gives CDR1 SNHLY, CDR2 FYNNEI. Trimming at V came to 4 bases and at J to 1 base, leaving 15 bases not matched to a gene. CDR3 DNA: TGTGCCAGCAGTGCGCGGGCCGGGGGGACTAGCGGGACGATGAACACCGGGGAGCTGTTTTTT. Its translation is CASSARAGGTSGTMNTGELFF.

The chain has TRBV6-1 and TRBJ1-1; D may be TRBD1 (6 bases). This CDR3 region has 13 residues. The ends were cut back, 9 bases at V and 1 base at J, with 12 bases in the middle. Germline lookup yields CDR1 MNHNS and CDR2 SASEGT. CDR3 bases: TGTGCCAGTTGCTTCAGGGGGAACACTGAAGCTTTCTTT. Its protein is CASCFRGNTEAFF.

The chain links TRBV10-3 to TRBJ1-2, with 7 bases aligning to TRBD1. This CDR3 spans 14 amino acids. V gave up 3 bases and J gave up 4 bases; unmatched junction bases: 5. Germline CDR1 is ENHRY and CDR2 is SYGVKD. CDR3 protein: CAISDTGVGYGYTF. The CDR3 coding sequence is TGTGCCATCAGTGATACAGGGGTAGGCTATGGCTACACCTTC.

V is TRBV5-4 and J is TRBJ2-7, with a weak D call TRBD2 (5 bases). The CDR3 consists of 13 residues. V lost 0 bases and J lost 6, with 10 bases in between. CDR1 is SGHNT and CDR2 is YYREEE in the germline V gene (reference sequence). In nucleotides, the CDR3 is TGTGCCAGCAGCTTGGCCGGGATGCTCGAGCAGTACTTC. Its protein is CASSLAGMLEQYF.

This clone is labeled as medium-sized. V gene TRBV20-1 combines with J gene TRBJ1-1; D perhaps matches TRBD1 (6 bases). CDR1 is DFQATT, CDR2 SNEGSKA, per germline (reference sequence). The CDR3 length is 11 residues. With 5 bases removed from V and 5 bases from J, the gap between germline ends came to 9 bases. The CDR3 spells CSAPQGTEAFF. The DNA for the CDR3 is TGCAGTGCTCCCCAGGGGACTGAAGCTTTCTTT.

The rearrangement links TRBV5-4 to TRBJ2-7, with D possibly TRBD2 on 6 matching bases. This CDR3 comprises 14 residues. Trimming shortened V by 3 bases and J by 4 bases, and 14 bases separated the two germline ends. CDR1 is SGHNT and CDR2 is YYREEE in the germline V gene (reference sequence). CDR3 DNA sequence: TGTGCCAGCAGCTCATCTGGGACTCTGTACGAGCAGTACTTC. This gives the protein CASSSSGTLYEQYF. Using reference TRBV5-4 and TRBJ2-7 for the parts outside the CDR3, the full variable domain is ETGVTQSPTHLIKTRGQQVTLRCSSQSGHNTVSWYQQALGQGPQFIFQYYREEENGRGNFPPRFSGLQFPNYSSELNVNALELDDSALYLCASSSSGTLYEQYFGPGTRLTVT.

The V and J genes are TRBV6-5 and TRBJ1-4, with D unresolved. Trimming left V 6 bases short and J 8 bases short, with 10 bases between. CDR3 size: 12 residues. CDR1 and CDR2 (germline): MNHEY, SVGAGI. In DNA, the CDR3 is TGTGCCAGCAGGCAGCCGGGGGAAAAACTGTTTTTT. Protein product: CASRQPGEKLFF.

The chain couples TRBV29-1 to TRBJ1-2; D gene uncertain. The V gene's germline CDR1 is SQVTM and CDR2 ANQGSEA. The CDR3 consists of 15 residues. V gave up 0 bases and J gave up 8 bases, with 19 bases separating them. This chain's CDR3 is CSVEDKRYTMGGYTF. The CDR3 coding sequence is TGCAGCGTTGAAGATAAAAGGTATACGATGGGCGGCTACACCTTC.

This rearrangement joins TRBV5-1 to TRBJ2-5; 7 bases line up with TRBD1. The trim removed 2 bases at V and 5 bases at J, leaving 6 bases unmatched. Germline assignment: CDR1 SGHRS and CDR2 YFSETQ. This CDR3 has 14 residues. The CDR3 region is CASSFTGVRETQYF. CDR3 nucleotide sequence: TGCGCCAGCAGCTTCACAGGGGTGAGGGAGACCCAGTACTTC.

J is TRBJ2-1 and V is TRBV5-6; maybe TRBD2 (6 bases). With 4 bases removed from V and 1 base from J, the gap between germline ends came to 12 bases. Germline V gene lookup returns CDR1 SGHDT and CDR2 YYEEEE. The CDR3 loop spans 15 amino acids. CDR3 loop: CASSRGGSSYNEQFF. DNA for the CDR3: TGTGCCAGCAGCCGTGGGGGGTCTTCCTACAATGAGCAGTTCTTC.

The rearrangement uses TRBV29-1 and TRBJ2-4; no clear D gene. V was trimmed by 4 bases and J by 4 bases, leaving 2 bases between them. The CDR3 totals 10 residues. Germline lookup yields CDR1 SQVTM and CDR2 ANQGSEA. DNA of the CDR3: TGCAGCGTTGTAAAAAACATTCAGTACTTC. This codes for CSVVKNIQYF. Based on the CDR3 plus reference TRBV29-1 and TRBJ2-4, the full variable domain is SAVISQKPSRDICQRGTSLTIQCQVDSQVTMMFWYRQQPGQSLTLIATANQGSEATYESGFVIDKFPISRPNLTFSTLTVSNMSPEDSSIYLCSVVKNIQYFGAGTRLSVL.

V is TRBV7-2 and J is TRBJ1-1; 7 bases are a match to TRBD1. The CDR3 contains 14 residues. The germline CDR1 and CDR2 sequences are SGHTA and FQGNSA. Trimming at V came to 3 bases and at J to 1 base, leaving 2 bases not matched to a gene. The CDR3 sequence is CASSLSGGNTEAFF. The CDR3 region has the DNA TGTGCCAGCAGCTTGTCAGGGGGGAACACTGAAGCTTTCTTT.

The chain couples TRBV11-2 to TRBJ2-7; tentatively, D is TRBD2 (5 bases). Germline-derived CDR1 and CDR2 are SGHAT and FQNNGV. The CDR3 runs 17 residues. Trimming cost V 0 bases and J 1 base, with 16 bases left between them. CDR3 in amino acids: CASSLDHGLTFSYEQYF. In DNA form, the CDR3 reads TGTGCCAGCAGCTTAGATCACGGACTGACTTTTTCCTACGAGCAGTACTTC.

The chain joins TRBV23-1 to TRBJ2-6; 9 nucleotides agree with TRBD1. TRBV23-1 is an open reading frame whose function is uncertain. The CDR3 has 18 residues. J gave up 1 base and V 11 bases, and 15 bases lay outside the gene matches. The CDR3 reads CAGYSRTGDRSGANVLTF. In DNA form, the CDR3 reads TGCGCCGGATACTCTAGGACAGGGGACCGATCTGGGGCCAACGTCCTGACTTTC.

The genes are TRBV4-3 and TRBJ2-7; 8 nucleotides line up with TRBD2. The CDR3 has 15 residues. V lost 1 base to trimming and J lost 3 bases; unmatched junction nucleotides: 5. The germline V gene encodes CDR1 LGHNA and CDR2 YSLEER. DNA of the CDR3: TGCGCCAGCAGCCAAGGACTAGCGATCAACTACGAGCAGTACTTC. Encoded protein: CASSQGLAINYEQYF.

The chain employs TRBV9 and TRBJ1-2; possibly TRBD1 for D (6 bases). V gave up 4 bases and J gave up 8 bases, with 9 bases separating them. Looked up from germline, CDR1 is SGDLS and CDR2 is YYNGEE. This CDR3 has 11 amino acids. The CDR3 sequence: CASSSRGGYTF. DNA for the CDR3: TGTGCCAGCAGCTCCAGGGGAGGCTACACCTTC.